This is a list of T cell receptor beta chains from one sample in a study of shared clonotypes between healthy human individuals. Clones were sequenced by immunoSEQ multiplex PCR, and TCRdb holds only the in-frame ones, with some missing. Among 2 million to 2.5 million clones listed, over 85% were seen once. Sequenced input: naive CD4+ T cells from PBMCs. The receptors shown here come from a man younger than 30 in good health. Some clones in this sample may be carry-over from other donors' samples. Both conserved end residues are part of each CDR3. The D gene is left open where the match is weak. A row's size may be missing; if present it is once, few, many or a size class.

abundance: NA
v_gene: TRBV7-2
d_gene: NA
j_gene: TRBJ1-5
CDR3nt: TGTGCCAGCAGCCTACGCCGGGACAAGGCGCCCCAGCATTTT
CDR3aa: CASSLRRDKAPQHF

abundance: NA
v_gene: TRBV6-5
d_gene: TRBD1
j_gene: TRBJ1-2
CDR3nt: TGTGCCAGCAGTACCCTGACAGGGGGCGACTATGGCTACACCTTC
CDR3aa: CASSTLTGGDYGYTF

abundance: once
v_gene: TRBV18
d_gene: TRBD2
j_gene: TRBJ2-7
CDR3nt: TGTGCCAGCTCTTCCGGGACTAGCGGCTACGAGCAGTACTTC
CDR3aa: CASSSGTSGYEQYF

abundance: once
v_gene: TRBV9
d_gene: NA
j_gene: TRBJ2-1
CDR3nt: TGTGCCAGCAGCGTAGGTCACAGGGTCTACAATGAGCAGTTCTTC
CDR3aa: CASSVGHRVYNEQFF

abundance: NA
v_gene: TRBV6-4
d_gene: NA
j_gene: TRBJ1-3
CDR3nt: TGTGCCAGCAGACCATCCTGCAGGGACCTTTCCTCTGGAAACACCATATATTTT
CDR3aa: CASRPSCRDLSSGNTIYF

abundance: NA
v_gene: TRBV6-5
d_gene: TRBD1
j_gene: TRBJ1-4
CDR3nt: TGTGCCAGCAGCAGGGACAGAGAGAATGAAAAACTGTTTTTT
CDR3aa: CASSRDRENEKLFF

abundance: NA
v_gene: TRBV27
d_gene: NA
j_gene: TRBJ2-1
CDR3nt: TGTGCCAGCAGTTCAATCAGGGGGGTCGGCTCCTACAATGAGCAGTTCTTC
CDR3aa: CASSSIRGVGSYNEQFF

abundance: NA
v_gene: TRBV5-1
d_gene: NA
j_gene: TRBJ1-1
CDR3nt: TGCGCCAGCAGCCCGGGGCCGGTGAACACTGAAGCTTTCTTT
CDR3aa: CASSPGPVNTEAFF

abundance: once
v_gene: TRBV7-2
d_gene: TRBD2
j_gene: TRBJ2-1
CDR3nt: TGTGCCAGCAGCCAGAGGGGCGGGAGTAATAATGAGCAGTTCTTC
CDR3aa: CASSQRGGSNNEQFF

abundance: NA
v_gene: TRBV28
d_gene: NA
j_gene: TRBJ1-5
CDR3nt: TGTGCCAGCAGTTTATGGGGCAGGGAGGACAATCAGCCCCAGCATTTT
CDR3aa: CASSLWGREDNQPQHF

abundance: NA
v_gene: TRBV18
d_gene: TRBD2
j_gene: TRBJ2-1
CDR3nt: TGTGCCAGCTCTCCCCTAGCGGGAGGGCCTAGCAATGAGCAGTTCTTC
CDR3aa: CASSPLAGGPSNEQFF

abundance: NA
v_gene: TRBV5-6
d_gene: NA
j_gene: TRBJ2-1
CDR3nt: TGTGCCAGCAGCTTCTACGGAAGGTCGGATGAGCAGTTCTTC
CDR3aa: CASSFYGRSDEQFF

abundance: NA
v_gene: TRBV15
d_gene: NA
j_gene: TRBJ2-5
CDR3nt: TGTGCCACCAGCCCATTTAGAGAGACCCAGTACTTC
CDR3aa: CATSPFRETQYF

abundance: NA
v_gene: TRBV25-1
d_gene: TRBD1
j_gene: TRBJ2-5
CDR3nt: TGTGCCAGCCTACGGGACAGGGGAGAGACCCAGTACTTC
CDR3aa: CASLRDRGETQYF

abundance: NA
v_gene: TRBV30
d_gene: NA
j_gene: TRBJ2-1
CDR3nt: TGTGCCTGGATCCCTGGGACTCCTGCCTACAATGAGCAGTTCTTC
CDR3aa: CAWIPGTPAYNEQFF

abundance: NA
v_gene: TRBV7-3
d_gene: NA
j_gene: TRBJ2-3
CDR3nt: TGTGCCAGCAGCCCCGTGTGTTCGAGGAGCTTCACAGATACGCAGTATTTT
CDR3aa: CASSPVCSRSFTDTQYF

abundance: once
v_gene: TRBV7-9
d_gene: TRBD2
j_gene: TRBJ2-7
CDR3nt: TGTGCCACTCGGGAAGCGGGAGGGCCTCGCGAGCAGTACTTC
CDR3aa: CATREAGGPREQYF

abundance: NA
v_gene: TRBV27
d_gene: TRBD2
j_gene: TRBJ2-7
CDR3nt: TGTGCCAGCAGACCTATGGGGAGACTAGCGGACCTACGAGCTTACTTC
CDR3aa: CASRPMGRLADLRAYF

abundance: NA
v_gene: TRBV7-3
d_gene: NA
j_gene: TRBJ2-1
CDR3nt: TGTGCCAGCAGCTTAATGATAGCAGATGAGCAGTTCTTC
CDR3aa: CASSLMIADEQFF

abundance: NA
v_gene: TRBV25-1
d_gene: NA
j_gene: TRBJ1-2
CDR3nt: TGTGCCGCGACGGGGCCAAACTATGGCTACACCTTC
CDR3aa: CAATGPNYGYTF

abundance: few
v_gene: TRBV7-4
d_gene: NA
j_gene: TRBJ1-1
CDR3nt: TGTGCCAGCAGCCAAAATCGACCCGGCAGGCGAGCTTTCTTT
CDR3aa: CASSQNRPGRRAFF

abundance: NA
v_gene: TRBV30
d_gene: TRBD1
j_gene: TRBJ2-7
CDR3nt: TGTGCCTGGAGTCGGCAGACAGGGGACTCGGAGCAGTACTTC
CDR3aa: CAWSRQTGDSEQYF

abundance: once
v_gene: TRBV4-3
d_gene: NA
j_gene: TRBJ1-4
CDR3nt: TGCGCCAGCAGCCAAGAACCCCCGAGGTATGGTGAAAAACTGTTTTTT
CDR3aa: CASSQEPPRYGEKLFF

abundance: NA
v_gene: TRBV5-4
d_gene: TRBD1
j_gene: TRBJ2-5
CDR3nt: TGTGCCAGCAGAGACCCCCGGGACAGATCGGCCCAGTACTTC
CDR3aa: CASRDPRDRSAQYF

abundance: NA
v_gene: TRBV7-6
d_gene: TRBD1
j_gene: TRBJ1-2
CDR3nt: TGTGCCAGCAGCTTTGTCCAGGGGGCGACTGGCTACACCTTC
CDR3aa: CASSFVQGATGYTF

abundance: once
v_gene: TRBV2
d_gene: TRBD2
j_gene: TRBJ2-6
CDR3nt: TGTGCCAGCTGCGCGGGTGGGGCGGGAGGGAGCTCTGGGGCCAACGTCCTGACTTTC
CDR3aa: CASCAGGAGGSSGANVLTF

abundance: NA
v_gene: TRBV7-9
d_gene: NA
j_gene: TRBJ2-3
CDR3nt: TGTGCCAGCAGCTTAGGTTCTATCGAGGGGGGCACAGATACGCAGTATTTT
CDR3aa: CASSLGSIEGGTDTQYF

abundance: NA
v_gene: TRBV6-6
d_gene: NA
j_gene: TRBJ1-5
CDR3nt: TGTGCCAGCACCCCTCGTAGTGGGGCGGAACAGCCCCAGCATTTT
CDR3aa: CASTPRSGAEQPQHF

abundance: NA
v_gene: TRBV28
d_gene: NA
j_gene: TRBJ1-4
CDR3nt: TGTGCCAGCAGCTCTTGGGCCCTCGGGGCCGGGGCTAATGAAAAACTGTTTTTT
CDR3aa: CASSSWALGAGANEKLFF

abundance: NA
v_gene: TRBV6-1
d_gene: NA
j_gene: TRBJ1-2
CDR3nt: TGTGCCAGCAGTGAAGGGACACCTGAGAGGGGCTACACCTTC
CDR3aa: CASSEGTPERGYTF

abundance: NA
v_gene: TRBV18
d_gene: TRBD1
j_gene: TRBJ2-2
CDR3nt: TGTGCCAGCTCACCAGCCGGGACAGACACCGGGGAGCTGTTTTTT
CDR3aa: CASSPAGTDTGELFF

abundance: NA
v_gene: TRBV10-3
d_gene: NA
j_gene: TRBJ1-3
CDR3nt: TGTGCCATCAGTGATTTAGGGGGATCTGGAAACACCATATATTTT
CDR3aa: CAISDLGGSGNTIYF

abundance: NA
v_gene: TRBV5-1
d_gene: NA
j_gene: TRBJ2-5
CDR3nt: TGCGCCAGCAGCCCGAACGTGGGGGCAGAGACCCAGTACTTC
CDR3aa: CASSPNVGAETQYF

abundance: once
v_gene: TRBV27
d_gene: NA
j_gene: TRBJ1-1
CDR3nt: TGTGCCAGCAGTTTTGGGGGGGATGCTTTCTTT
CDR3aa: CASSFGGDAFF

abundance: NA
v_gene: TRBV7-6
d_gene: NA
j_gene: TRBJ1-3
CDR3nt: TGTGCCAGCAGCTCCACCGGCGGGACGTCTAACACCATATATTTT
CDR3aa: CASSSTGGTSNTIYF

abundance: NA
v_gene: TRBV11-1
d_gene: NA
j_gene: TRBJ2-5
CDR3nt: TGTGCCAGCAGCTTAGTAAGGGAGTATGAGACCCAGTACTTC
CDR3aa: CASSLVREYETQYF

abundance: NA
v_gene: TRBV21-1
d_gene: NA
j_gene: TRBJ2-7
CDR3nt: TGTGCCAGCAGCAAAGCGGGCTGGCCCTACGAGCAGTACTTC
CDR3aa: CASSKAGWPYEQYF

abundance: NA
v_gene: TRBV27
d_gene: TRBD1
j_gene: TRBJ2-3
CDR3nt: TGTGCCAGCAGCCGGACAGGCACCTTTTCGATCACAGATACGCAGTATTTT
CDR3aa: CASSRTGTFSITDTQYF

abundance: NA
v_gene: TRBV27
d_gene: NA
j_gene: TRBJ2-6
CDR3nt: TGTGCCAGCAGCAAATCTGGGGCCAACGTCCTGACTTTC
CDR3aa: CASSKSGANVLTF

abundance: NA
v_gene: TRBV5-1
d_gene: NA
j_gene: TRBJ1-3
CDR3nt: TGCGCCAGCAGTATGGGGGGAAGTGACACCATATATTTT
CDR3aa: CASSMGGSDTIYF